This T cell receptor beta chain was recovered during a study of T cell responses to AZD1222 COVID-19 vaccine. Study context: Researchers grouped second doses given at about 4 or about 12 weeks into one pool. Study-wide results and caveats: Reportedly, close to half of spike-specific TCRs are directed against unmutated variant regions.

With regard to this clone: Its specificity is unknown.

Per the germline V gene, CDR1 is LGHDT and CDR2 is YNNKEL (reference sequence). J lost 8 bases, V lost 3 bases, and 5 bases had no gene match. CDR3 length: 15 residues. TCRdb's copy holds only in-frame clones and misses some; the assay was immunoSEQ multiplex PCR. The data show around 140,000 clones, 85% to 95% seen once. The chain links TRBV3-1 (or the pseudogene TRBV3-2) to TRBJ2-1, with 12 nucleotides matching TRBD1. The receptor's source is an adult in good health. Here the sequenced sample was peripheral blood, taken on day 0 of AZD1222 vaccination. CDR3 protein: CASSQWDRGQYEQFF. DNA of the CDR3: TGTGCCAGCAGCCAGTGGGACAGGGGGCAGTATGAGCAGTTCTTC.